The 20 T cell receptor beta chains in this list originate from one sample, sequenced in a study of radiotherapy plus CTLA-4 blockade in lung cancer. The protocol was immunoSEQ multiplex PCR, while the TCRdb copy is restricted to in-frame clones and leaves out a portion. Of 80,000 or so clones in the sample, around 76% were seen once. Source: peripheral blood, taken from a patient treated with radiotherapy plus ipilimumab. These receptor sequences come from a human donor with non-small cell lung cancer whose response to radiotherapy plus ipilimumab could not be evaluated. Some clones in this sample may be carry-over from other donors' samples.

In DNA form, the CDR3 reads TGTGCCAGCAGCTTTATGGGACAACTTAATTCACCCCTCCACTTT. Amino acid sequence: CASSFMGQLNSPLHF. The V and J genes are TRBV5-4 and TRBJ1-6; D is possibly TRBD1 (6 bases). This CDR3 region has 15 residues. Germline lookup yields CDR1 SGHNT and CDR2 YYREEE (reference sequence). Trimming removed 2 bases at V and 6 bases at J, with 12 bases between.

V is TRBV28 and J is TRBJ2-4, with D maybe TRBD1 (5 bases). Trimming cost V 6 bases and J 3 bases, with 12 bases left between them. Germline-derived CDR1 and CDR2 are MDHEN and SYDVKM. CDR3 length equals 14 residues. CDR3 nucleotides: TGTGCCAGCAGGGTCACAGGAGTCAAAAACATTCAGTACTTC. It translates to CASRVTGVKNIQYF.

The chain couples TRBV10-3 to TRBJ1-2, with TRBD1 matching 7 bases. Germline lookup yields CDR1 ENHRY and CDR2 SYGVKD. V lost 6 bases, J lost 0 bases, and 13 bases stayed unmatched. The CDR3 is made up of 17 amino acids. The CDR3 reads CAISPLRQGAANYGYTF. The CDR3 nucleotides are TGTGCCATCAGCCCCCTCAGACAGGGTGCAGCTAACTATGGCTACACCTTC.

This rearrangement joins TRBV5-1 to TRBJ1-4, with unresolved D. Trimming took 0 bases from V and 8 from J, leaving 8 bases between them. Germline assignment: CDR1 SGHRS and CDR2 YFSETQ. This CDR3 is built from 13 residues. The CDR3 sequence is CASSLGAGEKLFF. CDR3 in DNA: TGCGCCAGCAGCTTGGGGGCAGGAGAAAAACTGTTTTTT.

The chain carries TRBV6-5 and TRBJ1-2; D remains unclear. Trimming pared 7 bases from V and 4 bases from J, leaving 10 bases between. This CDR3 comprises 12 residues. Germline assignment: CDR1 MNHEY and CDR2 SVGAGI. The CDR3 DNA sequence: TGTGCCAGCAACTCCCTCGGCTATGGCTACACCTTC. It codes for CASNSLGYGYTF.

This sequence joins TRBV9 and TRBJ1-1, with D unclear. V lost 0 bases and J 0 bases, leaving 3 bases between the germline ends. In germline, CDR1 is SGDLS, CDR2 YYNGEE. CDR3 size: 13 residues. CDR3 sequence: CASSVALNTEAFF. The DNA for the CDR3 is TGTGCCAGCAGCGTAGCCTTGAACACTGAAGCTTTCTTT.

This clone was observed a handful of times. V is TRBV25-1 and J is TRBJ1-2; 8 bases align to TRBD1. The CDR3 runs 13 residues. V shed 2 bases and J 4 bases; nucleotides not matched to a gene: 0. The germline CDR1 and CDR2 sequences are MGHDK and SYGVNS. CDR3 sequence (DNA): TGTGCCAGCAGTGAAGGACAGGGCTATGGCTACACCTTC. Its protein product is CASSEGQGYGYTF.

The chain employs TRBV19 and TRBJ1-2; D perhaps matches TRBD1 (6 bases). This CDR3 spans 14 amino acids. The germline V gene encodes CDR1 LNHDA and CDR2 SQIVND (reference sequence). V was clipped by 5 bases and J by 4 bases, with 14 bases between them. CDR3 region: CASSRGQYGYGYTF. DNA for the CDR3: TGTGCCAGTAGTCGCGGACAGTACGGCTATGGCTACACCTTC.

CDR3 in amino acids: CASSLAGTGLHEQYF. The CDR3 nucleotides read TGTGCCAGCAGCTTAGCCGGGACAGGGCTCCACGAGCAGTACTTC. The chain has TRBV7-2 and TRBJ2-7; TRBD1 aligns across 9 bases. The CDR3 totals 15 residues. The germline gives CDR1 SGHTA, CDR2 FQGNSA. The trim removed 0 bases at V and 5 bases at J, leaving 5 bases unmatched.

The chain combines TRBV18 with TRBJ1-2; D remains ambiguous. The CDR3 runs 13 residues. The ends were cut back, 3 bases at V and 3 bases at J, with 8 bases in the middle. Germline V gives CDR1 KGHSH, CDR2 LQKENI. The chain's CDR3 is CASSPNEDYGYTF. CDR3 DNA sequence: TGTGCCAGCTCACCGAACGAGGACTATGGCTACACCTTC.

This sequence joins TRBV28 and TRBJ1-4, with D unclear. V was shortened by 8 bases and J by 4 bases, with 17 bases between the two germline ends. The CDR3 contains 15 residues. Germline-derived CDR1 and CDR2 are MDHEN and SYDVKM. CDR3 in amino acids: CASGFSGVGNEKLFF. The CDR3 region has the DNA TGTGCCAGCGGGTTCTCCGGGGTTGGTAATGAAAAACTGTTTTTT.

The chain uses TRBV4-2 and TRBJ1-1; possible D gene TRBD1, 5 bases. This CDR3 is built from 13 residues. From germline, CDR1 is LGHNA and CDR2 YNFKEQ. Trimming removed 3 bases from V and 6 bases from J, with 11 bases in between. DNA for the CDR3: TGTGCCAGCAGCCATGAGGCAGGGCCTGAAGCTTTCTTT. This encodes CASSHEAGPEAFF.

The chain combines TRBV19 with TRBJ2-7, with TRBD1 matching 11 bases. CDR3 size: 14 residues. V was clipped by 5 bases and J by 4 bases; unmatched bases: 4. Looked up from germline, CDR1 is LNHDA and CDR2 is SQIVND (reference sequence). This CDR3 reads CASSGGTGGYEQYF. The CDR3 nucleotides read TGTGCCAGTAGTGGCGGGACAGGGGGGTACGAGCAGTACTTC.

The rearrangement joins TRBV6-1 to TRBJ2-2; the D gene is possibly TRBD2 (6 bases). Germline CDR1 is MNHNS and CDR2 is SASEGT. Trimming cost V 3 bases and J 4 bases, with 12 bases left between them. This CDR3 is 15 amino acids long. Here the CDR3 reads CASSEELAITGELFF. CDR3 DNA: TGTGCCAGCAGTGAGGAGCTAGCGATCACCGGGGAGCTGTTTTTT.

The chain carries TRBV7-2 and TRBJ1-6; 10 bases match TRBD1. Germline values: CDR1 SGHTA, CDR2 FQGNSA. The V gene end was trimmed by 3 bases and the J gene end by 12 bases; junction bases not matched to a gene: 5. The CDR3 consists of 14 residues. For the CDR3, the DNA is TGTGCCAGCAGCTTGACAGGGGGCGATGGACCCCTCCACTTT. It translates to CASSLTGGDGPLHF.

Only a few counts were recorded for this clone. V usage is TRBV10-3 and J usage is TRBJ1-6; a possible D gene is TRBD1 (5 bases). Trimming pared 5 bases from V and 6 bases from J, leaving 11 bases between. This CDR3 is 14 amino acids long. The germline gives CDR1 ENHRY, CDR2 SYGVKD. For the CDR3, the DNA is TGTGCCATCAGTACCAACGGGGGTAATTCACCCCTCCACTTT. This codes for CAISTNGGNSPLHF.

This chain connects TRBV5-5 to TRBJ1-1; 8 positions match TRBD1. V was clipped by 3 bases and J by 4 bases; unmatched bases: 8. The CDR3 covers 15 residues. Looked up from germline, CDR1 is SGHKS and CDR2 is YYEKEE (reference sequence). For the CDR3, the DNA is TGTGCCAGCAGCTGGTCACAGGGGGGAGTCACTGAAGCTTTCTTT. This gives the protein CASSWSQGGVTEAFF. The variable domain in full, with the rest retrieved from reference TRBV5-5 and TRBJ1-1, is DAGVTQSPTHLIKTRGQQVTLRCSPISGHKSVSWYQQVLGQGPQFIFQYYEKEERGRGNFPDRFSARQFPNYSSELNVNALLLGDSALYLCASSWSQGGVTEAFFGQGTRLTVV.

This clone was counted a few times. The CDR3 DNA reads as TGTGCCATCAGGACAGGGTATGGCTACACCTTC. This encodes CAIRTGYGYTF. J is TRBJ1-2 and V is TRBV10-3; 7 bases are a match to TRBD1. The CDR3 loop spans 11 amino acids. V dropped 6 bases and J dropped 5; count of bases not matched to a gene: 0. Germline CDR1 is ENHRY and CDR2 is SYGVKD.

V gene TRBV14 combines with J gene TRBJ1-2; no definite D call. This CDR3 is 13 amino acids long. Germline V gene lookup returns CDR1 SGHDN and CDR2 FVKESK. Trimming took off 0 bases at V and 4 bases at J, with 6 bases between the two ends. The CDR3 DNA reads TGTGCCAGCAGCCAAGACAGACTCTATGGCTACACCTTC. It specifies CASSQDRLYGYTF.

This chain joins TRBV29-1 and TRBJ2-5; TRBD2 is a possible D gene (5 bases). The CDR3 is 14 residues long. Trimming shortened V by 7 bases and J by 0 bases, and 15 bases separated the two germline ends. Germline V CDR1 and CDR2: SQVTM, ANQGSEA. The CDR3, as DNA: TGCAGCGCCGTCCGAGGGTTGAACCAAGAGACCCAGTACTTC. Encoded protein: CSAVRGLNQETQYF.